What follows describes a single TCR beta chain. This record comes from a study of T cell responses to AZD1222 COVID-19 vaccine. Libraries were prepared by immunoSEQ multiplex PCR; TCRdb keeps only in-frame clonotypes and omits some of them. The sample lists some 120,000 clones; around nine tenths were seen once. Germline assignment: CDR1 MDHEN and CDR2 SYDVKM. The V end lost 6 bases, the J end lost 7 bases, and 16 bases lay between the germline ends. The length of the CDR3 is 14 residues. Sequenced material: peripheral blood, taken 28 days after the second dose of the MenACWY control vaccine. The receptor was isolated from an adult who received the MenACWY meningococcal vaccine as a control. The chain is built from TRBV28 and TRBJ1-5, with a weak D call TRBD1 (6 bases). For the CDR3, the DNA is TGTGCCAGCAGAATATCGGGGGGGCAGCAGCCCCAGCATTTT. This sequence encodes CASRISGGQQPQHF.